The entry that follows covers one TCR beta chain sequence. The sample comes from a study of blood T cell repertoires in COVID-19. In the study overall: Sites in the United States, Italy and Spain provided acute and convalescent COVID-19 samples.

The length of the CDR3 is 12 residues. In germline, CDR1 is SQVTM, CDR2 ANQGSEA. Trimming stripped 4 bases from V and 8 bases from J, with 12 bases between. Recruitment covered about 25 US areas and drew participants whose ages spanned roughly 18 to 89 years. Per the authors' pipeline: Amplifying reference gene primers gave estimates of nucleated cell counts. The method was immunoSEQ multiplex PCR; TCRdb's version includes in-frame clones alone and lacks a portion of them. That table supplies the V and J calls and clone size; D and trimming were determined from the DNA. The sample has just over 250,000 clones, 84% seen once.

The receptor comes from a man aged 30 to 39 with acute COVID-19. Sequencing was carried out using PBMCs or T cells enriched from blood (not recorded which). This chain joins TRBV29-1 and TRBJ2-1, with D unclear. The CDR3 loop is CSVVRGLDEQFF. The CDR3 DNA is TGCAGCGTTGTTCGAGGTCTCGATGAGCAGTTCTTC.